This T cell receptor beta chain emerged from a study of shared clonotypes between healthy human individuals (dated by TCRdb to 2020 to 2021). Broadly, across the study: A couple of women and a few men aged 18 to 49 years were included in the cohort. For each donor, three plates each were used for CD4 naive and CD4 memory, two plates were used for CD8 naive, and one plate was used for CD8 memory. Blood TCR repertoires of 5 or 6 healthy adults were deeply sequenced to estimate repertoire size and the extent of clonotype sharing between individuals. Libraries were prepared and TCR repertoires were sequenced by different laboratories using diverse techniques, in order to increase sequencing depth and limit assay-specific biases. Leukapheresis yielded between about 0.8 and 9.5 billion PBMCs per donor. Points the paper makes about the study in general: Rarefaction of sorted-subset datasets indicated incomplete sequencing despite the large sequencing depth. Naive subsets generally had larger estimated clonotype richness than memory subsets. Based on pairwise subsampling, the degree of clonotype sharing among donors was expected to be affected by sequencing depth. Clonotypes shared by all four sorted-subset donors showed higher generation probabilities than non-shared clonotypes. Sampling was restricted to blood, and TCR repertoires in tissues likely differ from the TCR repertoires found in blood. Because the study included only a small number of donors, the genetic and exposure-history diversity represented was limited. Sharing across several donors was observed for approximately 4.6% of naive CD4, 3.5% of naive CD8, about 2.3% of memory CD4, and over 0.3% of memory CD8 clonotypes.

Inclusive of the bounding cysteine and phenylalanine, the CDR3 is 13 residues long. The CDR3 DNA has 39 bases and is translated from base 1. CDR1 and CDR2 are drawn from the germline V gene: MGHDK, SYGVNS. The V and J ends are trimmed by 1 base and 10 bases, leaving 8 bases between them. To note about this clone: Which antigen it targets is not known. No much larger clonotype is one base removed from it; base qualities were not supplied.

TCR CDR3 regions were amplified from genomic DNA by multiplex PCR using the deep immunoSEQ assay. Extracted genomic DNA from each cell subset was spread evenly across all wells of several immunoSEQ 96-well plates, with each plate serving as a replicate. For sorted subsets, around 0.2 ug genomic DNA, equal to about 30,000 T cell genomes, was loaded into each replicate PCR. Purified libraries were quantified with a Qubit 3.0 fluorometer, sized on a Bioanalyzer 2100, and re-quantified with the KAPA Library Quantification kit. Every immunoSEQ 96-well plate was sequenced on a dedicated single-read 150-cycle Illumina NextSeq 550 flow cell. In the source study's methods: The immunoSEQ output contained only junctional sequences without quality scores, so filtering could not match that applied to full-length reads. Sequences were annotated with PyIR, a Python wrapper for IgBLAST v1.9, and V/J genes and CDR3 were assigned using IMGT germline references. Reads were removed for weak V/J assignments (E-value above 1e-6), missing CDR3, stop codons, out-of-frame junctions, or ambiguous translated residues. V3J clonotypes were defined by identical inferred V gene, J gene, and CDR3 amino acid sequence. Percentage overlap between repertoires was calculated by dividing the number of shared unique clonotypes by the size of the smaller repertoire. Richness of each repertoire was evaluated using RTK rarefaction, the Chao1 estimator, and Recon v2.1 estimates of unobserved clonotypes. Generation probabilities were computed with OLGA for all TCRbeta clonotypes obtained by the gDNA method from a handful of donors. The immuneACCESS repertoire file appears here via TCRdb, limited to in-frame rearrangements. These files lack a portion of the clones; in checked studies, under half of the deficit traces to unresolved V genes, and the cause of the others is not known. D and trimming come from the DNA, and the V and J calls and clone size come from that table. This sample is represented by about 2 million clones; roughly 94% of them were singletons. The ten top clones hold approximately 0.13% of the sample.

Donors were healthy HIV-negative adults with no recently reported acute infections or vaccinations. All donors were Caucasian adults living in Nashville, Tennessee, USA. CD4+ T cells were enriched through magnetic negative selection, after which naive cells were positively selected on CD45RA and the remaining negative fraction served as the memory subset. Blood was obtained by leukapheresis, after which PBMCs were separated by Ficoll-Histopaque density gradient centrifugation and cryopreserved in liquid nitrogen vapor phase. Analytical flow cytometry was used to check the purity and quantity of every magnetically sorted T cell population. Genomic DNA was isolated from each sorted fraction and quantified by UV absorbance on a Nanodrop 2000c.

The material sequenced was naive CD4+ T cells sorted from blood. The cell subset or site label on this specimen signifies: CD45RA+ positively selected. This sequence originates from a man aged 18 to 29 in good health. The chain is made from TRBV25-1 and TRBJ1-6; no D segment can be confidently identified. DNA sequence: TGTGCCAGCAGTGAATTGGGCGGATCACCCCTCCACTTT. It translates to CASSELGGSPLHF.